These T cell receptor beta chains were read from a single sample in a study of blood T cells in healthy people across ages. One entry per CDR3 protein results from TCRdb running MiXCR on the 5' RACE reads. The sample yields 800,000 or so distinct CDR3 sequences, about half seen once. Sequenced: blood. The source of these receptors is an elderly man in good health. Each CDR3 is given with its conserved first and last residue. A D gene is named only where the DNA matches it firmly. Clone size is stated in some rows and not others, as once, few, many or a class when expanded.

>-|TRBV20-1|TRBJ2-7|-
TGCAGTGCTAGAGATGCGGGACCTTCCTACGAGCAGTACTTC
CSARDAGPSYEQYF
>-|TRBV3-1|TRBJ2-1|-
TGTGCCAGCAGCCAAGACTTAAATGAGCAGTTCTTC
CASSQDLNEQFF
>-|TRBV19|TRBJ2-5|-
TGTGCCAGTAGACCGGATCCCCAAGGAGGGACCCAGTACTTC
CASRPDPQGGTQYF
>-|TRBV20-1|TRBJ2-3|-
TGCAGTGCCCCGGATTTCGATACGCGGTATTTT
CSAPDFDTRYF
>-|TRBV7-2|TRBJ2-1|-
TGTGCCAGCAGCTTGTCGGACAGCACCTACAATGAGCAGTTCTTC
CASSLSDSTYNEQFF
>TRBD2|TRBV5-1|TRBJ2-5|-
TGCGCCAGCAGCTTTAGAGGGACTAGCCAAGAGACCCAGTACTTC
CASSFRGTSQETQYF
>-|TRBV7-2|TRBJ2-4|once
TGTGCCAGCAGCTGGCCAGCAGCCAAAAACATTCAGTACTTC
CASSWPAAKNIQYF
>-|TRBV20-1|TRBJ2-1|once
TGCAGTGCCGTGAGGCTTGATGAGCAGTTCTTC
CSAVRLDEQFF
>TRBD1|TRBV5-1|TRBJ1-1|few
TGCGCCAGCAGCCTGGCCGGGACAGGAAAAAACACTGAAGCTTTCTTT
CASSLAGTGKNTEAFF
>-|TRBV20-1|TRBJ1-5|-
TGCAGTGCTCGGGCTAGGGCAGGGAGGAATCAGCCCCAGCATTTT
CSARARAGRNQPQHF
>-|TRBV11-1|TRBJ2-7|-
TGTGCCAGCAGCTTACTCGACATTTCCTACGAGCAGTACTTC
CASSLLDISYEQYF
>TRBD1|TRBV29-1|TRBJ1-6|-
TGCAGCGCCACTCCGGGGGACAGAGACTCACCCCTCCACTTT
CSATPGDRDSPLHF
>-|TRBV7-2|TRBJ2-7|once
TGTGCCAGCAGTAGAGGGGTCCGGCGAAGCTCCTACGAGCAGTACTTC
CASSRGVRRSSYEQYF
>TRBD2|TRBV5-1|TRBJ2-1|-
TGCGCCAGCAGCCTTAGGACTAGGCATTCTCATGAGCAGTTCTTC
CASSLRTRHSHEQFF
>-|TRBV4-2|TRBJ2-1|-
TGTGCCAGCAGCCCGGACATGACCAATGAGCAGTTCTTC
CASSPDMTNEQFF
>-|TRBV5-1|TRBJ2-5|-
TGCGCCAGCAGCACGGACCGGGACATTAGGGAGACCCAGTACTTC
CASSTDRDIRETQYF
>TRBD2|TRBV24-1|TRBJ2-2|-
TGTGCCACCAGTGCAAAGCGGGACCGGAACACCGGGGAGCTGTTTTTT
CATSAKRDRNTGELFF
>-|TRBV7-9|TRBJ1-3|-
TGTGCCAGCAGCCAACTTCAAGACTCTGGAAACACCATATATTTT
CASSQLQDSGNTIYF
>TRBD2|TRBV10-3|TRBJ2-7|few
TGTGCCAACCCTAGCGGGAGGGGTTACAATGAGCAGTACTTC
CANPSGRGYNEQYF
>TRBD2|TRBV7-9|TRBJ2-2|-
TGTGCCAGCAGCTATATAAGCGGGAGGAAGTTACGGGAGCTGTTTTTT
CASSYISGRKLRELFF
>TRBD1|TRBV27|TRBJ1-3|-
TGTGCCAGCAGTAATTCCCCGGGACAGGGGACAGGAAACACCATATATTTT
CASSNSPGQGTGNTIYF
>TRBD1|TRBV6-5|TRBJ1-2|-
TGTGCCAGCAGTGCCGGGACAGGGTATTTCTATGGCTACACCTTC
CASSAGTGYFYGYTF
>TRBD1|TRBV20-1|TRBJ1-5|-
TGCAGTGGTGTCGGAGACAGGGTGGAGCAGCCCCAGCATTTT
CSGVGDRVEQPQHF
>TRBD2|TRBV7-2|TRBJ2-4|-
TGTGCCAGCAGCTTTCGACTAGCGGGAGGTGGCTATCAGTACTTC
CASSFRLAGGGYQYF
>-|TRBV6-2/TRBV6-3|TRBJ1-5|-
TGTGCCAGCACCCCAGCTCTGGGGGCGGGCAATCAGCCCCAGCATTTT
CASTPALGAGNQPQHF
>TRBD2|TRBV24-1|TRBJ2-1|-
TGTGCCACCAACGGACTAGCGGGAACCGATGAGCAGTTCTTC
CATNGLAGTDEQFF
>TRBD2|TRBV11-2|TRBJ2-3|-
TGTGCCAGCAGCCCGCTAAGATCGGGAGGCCAAGATACGCAGTATTTT
CASSPLRSGGQDTQYF
>-|TRBV7-3|TRBJ2-7|-
TGTGCCAGCAGCTTAAAGATTAATGAGCAGTACTTC
CASSLKINEQYF
>TRBD1|TRBV5-1|TRBJ1-1|-
TGCGCCAGCAGCTTAACCCCCCGGGACAGGAACACTGAAGCTTTCTTT
CASSLTPRDRNTEAFF